Presented here are 15 T cell receptor beta chains from one specimen sequenced in a study of identical twins. One entry per CDR3 protein, called by TCRdb with MiXCR from the 5' RACE reads. In the table there are roughly 700,000 distinct CDR3 sequences, 8.6% of which are singletons. In addition, the sample was reused for a study of yellow fever vaccine responses in identical twins.

The sample taken for sequencing was PBMCs. The receptors come from a woman aged 18-29 years in good health.

This clonotype appeared a few times. The CDR3 DNA reads as TGTGCCAGCAGCCAAGAGGGGACAGGGGGCTCGTACGAGCAGTACTTC. It is translated as CASSQEGTGGSYEQYF. The gene calls are TRBV4-2 and TRBJ2-7; 12 bases match TRBD1. Germline lookup yields CDR1 LGHNA and CDR2 YNFKEQ. The CDR3 runs 16 residues. Germline trimming cut 0 bases from V and 4 bases from J; bases unmatched to any gene: 4.

This clonotype was seen more than once but under ten times. The chain joins TRBV6-5 to TRBJ2-7; D possibly matches TRBD1 or TRBD2 (5 bases each). Trimming left V 0 bases short and J 0 bases short, with 15 bases between. The CDR3 is 17 residues long. CDR1 and CDR2 from the germline V gene are MNHEY and SVGAGI. CDR3 nucleotide sequence: TGTGCCAGCAGTTACTCGCGTTCCAGGGAGAGCTCCTACGAGCAGTACTTC. It yields the protein CASSYSRSRESSYEQYF.

This rearrangement joins TRBV6-2 or TRBV6-3 to TRBJ2-7; D perhaps matches TRBD2 (6 bases). Germline assignment: CDR1 MNHEY and CDR2 SVGEGT. V was cut by 9 bases and J by 5 bases, with 26 bases left in between. The CDR3 has 16 amino acids. CDR3 nucleotide sequence: TGTGCCAGGGGCGCGGGCGGGGTCCCGATCGCCGACGAGCAGTACTTC. This translates into CARGAGGVPIADEQYF.

This clonotype came up a few times. This chain connects TRBV7-9 to TRBJ2-7; D is perhaps TRBD2 (6 bases). Between the trimmed V and J ends, which lost 6 bases and 3 bases, there was a span of 12 bases. This CDR3 contains 13 residues. Germline values: CDR1 SEHNR, CDR2 FQNEAQ (reference sequence). The CDR3 nucleotides read TGTGCCAGCAGACCCTCTAGCGACTACGAGCAGTACTTC. This gives the protein CASRPSSDYEQYF.

In its sample, this clonotype was seen many times. This chain connects TRBV5-1 to TRBJ2-7; 8 bases align to TRBD1. This CDR3 is 16 amino acids long. Trimming took 0 bases from V and 3 from J; bases not matched to a gene: 8. Per the germline V gene, CDR1 is SGHRS and CDR2 is YFSETQ. The CDR3 region has the DNA TGCGCCAGCAGCTTGGCCGGACAGGGAAGGAGCTACGAGCAGTACTTC. Amino acids: CASSLAGQGRSYEQYF.

This clonotype was counted ten times or more. This chain uses TRBV12-3 or TRBV12-4 with TRBJ2-3, with D perhaps being TRBD1 or TRBD2 (5 bases each). V lost 6 bases and J 2 bases, leaving 12 bases between the germline ends. The CDR3 covers 14 residues. The CDR3 protein is CASRPRGITDTQYF. The CDR3 DNA is TGTGCCAGCAGGCCGAGGGGTATCACAGATACGCAGTATTTT.

With regard to this clonotype: As the CDR3 is not closed by the conserved phenylalanine or tryptophan, this likely results from a read error. CDR3 in DNA: TGCAGTGCTAGAGATTTGAGGGGGGTCCAACAAGAGACCCAGTACCTC. Its translation is CSARDLRGVQQETQYL. The J gene is TRBJ2-5, the V gene TRBV20-1; either TRBD1 or TRBD2 may fit D (6 bases each). Germline V lookup: CDR1 DFQATT, CDR2 SNEGSKA (reference sequence). The CDR3 totals 16 residues. Trimming removed 0 bases at V and 2 bases at J, with 16 bases between.

V gene TRBV9 combines with J gene TRBJ2-1; 12 bases are a match to TRBD2. Trimming took 0 bases from V and 10 from J; bases not matched to a gene: 11. In germline, CDR1 is SGDLS, CDR2 YYNGEE. The CDR3 totals 17 residues. As DNA, the CDR3 is TGTGCCAGCAGCGTAGCTCCCGGACTAGCGGGACCCCCCGAGCAGTTCTTC. The encoded protein is CASSVAPGLAGPPEQFF.

As concerns this clonotype: One end of the junction is discordant with germline, which a read error may explain. The gene calls are TRBV20-1 and TRBJ2-3; 11 bases line up with TRBD2. Germline assignment: CDR1 DFQATT and CDR2 SNEGSKA (reference sequence). There are 16 residues in the CDR3. The CDR3 is CCARSPLAGDTDTQYF. The CDR3 DNA reads as TGCTGTGCTAGATCCCCACTAGCGGGGGACACAGATACGCAGTATTTT.

This clonotype was seen more than once but under ten times. This rearrangement joins TRBV7-9 to TRBJ2-7; D not certain. This CDR3 region has 13 residues. CDR1 is SEHNR, CDR2 FQNEAQ, per germline (reference sequence). The ends were cut back, 5 bases at V and 11 bases at J, with 19 bases in the middle. CDR3 DNA: TGTGCCAGCAGCCTCATGGACGGGTCGACGGAGTACTTC. It is translated as CASSLMDGSTEYF.

The V and J genes are TRBV6-1 and TRBJ2-2; TRBD2 matches 12 bases. Germline assignment: CDR1 MNHNS and CDR2 SASEGT. The CDR3 spans 17 residues. V lost 4 bases and J lost 1; bases outside the gene matches: 4. CDR3 coding DNA: TGTGCCAGCAGTGCCTTGACTAGCGGGGGGAACACCGGGGAGCTGTTTTTT. Encoded protein: CASSALTSGGNTGELFF.

At least ten counts were recorded for this clonotype. V gene TRBV7-9 combines with J gene TRBJ2-7; TRBD2 matches at 7 bases. The CDR3 is 13 residues long. V shed 2 bases, J shed 6 bases, and the junction held 4 bases outside the gene matches. In germline, CDR1 is SEHNR, CDR2 FQNEAQ (reference sequence). The CDR3, as DNA: TGTGCCAGCAGCTTAAGCGGGAACGGCGAGCAGTACTTC. This sequence encodes CASSLSGNGEQYF.

This clonotype was observed a few times. V gene TRBV3-1 combines with J gene TRBJ2-2; no clear D. The CDR3 is 14 residues long. The germline V and J ends were trimmed by 4 bases and 1 base, with 7 bases remaining between them. Germline CDR1 and CDR2: LGHDT and YNNKEL (reference sequence). The CDR3 is CASSLGWNTGELFF. Here the CDR3 DNA reads TGTGCCAGCAGCCTAGGTTGGAACACCGGGGAGCTGTTTTTT.

CDR3 nucleotides: TGTGCCAGCACTGGGTTTTCGGGGAACTATGGCTACACCTTC. It codes for CASTGFSGNYGYTF. The chain uses TRBV6-2 or TRBV6-3 and TRBJ1-2; no clear D gene. The CDR3 consists of 14 residues. Germline CDR1 MNHEY, CDR2 SVGEGT. Trimming shortened V by 7 bases and J by 2 bases, and 14 bases separated the two germline ends.

This clonotype occurred many times. V is TRBV5-1 and J is TRBJ1-1; D may be TRBD1 (5 bases). The V gene's germline CDR1 is SGHRS and CDR2 YFSETQ. This CDR3 region has 14 residues. Trimming left V 6 bases short and J 4 bases short, with 16 bases between. CDR3 in DNA: TGCGCCAGCATTTTGAGTGTTGGGGGCACTGAAGCTTTCTTT. Amino acid sequence: CASILSVGGTEAFF.